This passage covers 9 T cell receptor beta chains from one sample sequenced in a study of a mutant IDH1 vaccine in newly diagnosed glioma. Antigen specificity for these receptors is unknown. Time point meaning: week 5, during vaccination. Vaccination used 300 ug of mutant IDH1 20-mer peptide per dose, with topical imiquimod. Profiled with immunoSEQ multiplex PCR; TCRdb holds only in-frame clones, not every one. The profile covers approximately 25,000 clones, with about three quarters appearing a single time and over 8.5% taken by the ten largest. Sequenced material: PBMCs, taken from a glioma patient whose treatment included an IDH1 peptide vaccine. Receptors were obtained from a man aged 40-49 years with glioma.

V usage is TRBV5-1 and J usage is TRBJ2-1, with TRBD2 identical over 13 bases. This CDR3 comprises 17 residues. Unmatched junction bases numbered 8, after V lost 4 bases and J lost 4 bases. Germline V gene lookup returns CDR1 SGHRS and CDR2 YFSETQ. The CDR3 bases are TGCGCCAGCAGCCCACCCGGGGGACTAGCGGGATACAATGAGCAGTTCTTC. Translated: CASSPPGGLAGYNEQFF.

V and J are TRBV2 and TRBJ1-2; no firm D call. The V end was cut by 1 base, the J end by 1 base, with 4 bases between. Per germline, CDR1 SNHLY and CDR2 FYNNEI. The CDR3 totals 13 residues. This CDR3 is CASSEGRNYGYTF. As DNA, the CDR3 is TGTGCCAGCAGTGAAGGGCGTAACTATGGCTACACCTTC.

V gene TRBV6-5 combines with J gene TRBJ1-5, with TRBD1 matching 9 bases. Germline CDR1 MNHEY, CDR2 SVGAGI. Trimming at V came to 8 bases and at J to 8 bases, leaving 10 bases not matched to a gene. The CDR3 has 14 residues. CDR3 region: CASRQGQGAKPQHF. In nucleotides, the CDR3 is TGTGCCAGCCGCCAGGGACAGGGCGCTAAGCCCCAGCATTTT.

V gene TRBV30 combines with J gene TRBJ1-5; D remains unclear. Trimming took 5 bases from V and 1 from J, leaving 6 bases between them. Germline CDR1 is GTSNPN and CDR2 is SVGIG (reference sequence). This CDR3 has 12 amino acids. The CDR3 DNA is TGTGCCTGGGCTGACAGCAATCAGCCCCAGCATTTT. Translated, it gives CAWADSNQPQHF.

The rearrangement joins TRBV12-5 to TRBJ2-1; D is undetermined. This CDR3 region has 14 residues. Per the germline V gene, CDR1 is LGHNT and CDR2 is FRNRAP. Trimming left V 1 base short and J 4 bases short, with 8 bases between. The CDR3 nucleotides read TGTGCTAGTGGTTTGGGGCAGGTATACAATGAGCAGTTCTTC. This gives the protein CASGLGQVYNEQFF.

V usage is TRBV7-8 and J usage is TRBJ1-1; D is unclear. The CDR3 has 15 amino acids. In germline, CDR1 is SGHVS, CDR2 FQNEAQ. Between the trimmed V and J ends, which lost 2 bases and 4 bases, there was a span of 14 bases. The chain's CDR3 is CASSLRVSGSTEAFF. In nucleotides, the CDR3 is TGTGCCAGCAGCTTACGTGTTAGTGGTAGCACTGAAGCTTTCTTT.

The rearrangement uses TRBV7-6 and TRBJ2-5; 8 bases line up with TRBD2. The CDR3 has 13 residues. V trimming: 5 bases; J trimming: 5 bases; junction bases outside the gene matches: 4. The V gene's germline CDR1 is SGHVS and CDR2 FNYEAQ. CDR3 amino acids: CASSPGTRETQYF. In nucleotides, the CDR3 is TGTGCCAGCAGCCCCGGGACTAGGGAGACCCAGTACTTC.

This clone was detected only a few times. This chain uses TRBV28 with TRBJ2-3, with D unresolved. This CDR3 has 15 amino acids. CDR1 is MDHEN and CDR2 is SYDVKM in the germline V gene. Trimming pared 3 bases from V and 0 bases from J, leaving 10 bases between. In DNA, the CDR3 is TGTGCCAGCAGTTTCCAGATTCCTAGCACAGATACGCAGTATTTT. The encoded protein is CASSFQIPSTDTQYF.

This clone was counted once. V and J are TRBV25-1 and TRBJ2-1, with D maybe TRBD2 (6 bases). Germline lookup yields CDR1 MGHDK and CDR2 SYGVNS. The CDR3 is made up of 15 amino acids. Trimming pared 4 bases from V and 9 bases from J, leaving 19 bases between. This chain's CDR3 is CASSGGTQAGGEQFF. Written as DNA, the CDR3 is TGTGCCAGCAGTGGCGGGACTCAGGCCGGGGGTGAGCAGTTCTTC.